This is a list of T cell receptor beta chains from one sample in a study of identical twins. Via MiXCR, TCRdb re-called the 5' RACE reads, giving one row per CDR3 protein. Of about 920,000 distinct CDR3 sequences listed, approximately 13% are singletons. These data were also filed under a second study, of yellow fever vaccine responses in identical twins.

The sequenced sample was PBMCs. Receptors were obtained from a woman aged 18-30 years in good health. CDR3s include the opening cysteine and the closing phenylalanine or tryptophan. Each record gives: clone size, CDR3 length, J gene, V gene, D gene, CDR3 DNA, CDR3 protein. A D gene is named only where the DNA matches it firmly. Where a row states a size, it is once, few, many or the class of an expanded clone; other rows omit it.

many,14,TRBJ1-1,TRBV18,NA,TGTGCCAGCTCAACGTCCAACGTAGGCACTGAAGCTTTCTTT,CASSTSNVGTEAFF
few,16,TRBJ2-1,TRBV20-1,NA,TGCAGTGCTAGGATCGGAGGCCAGGGCTCCTACAATGAGCAGTTCTTC,CSARIGGQGSYNEQFF
many,13,TRBJ1-5,TRBV12-3/TRBV12-4,TRBD1,TGTGCCAGCAGTAAGGGACAGGGACGGCCCCAGCATTTT,CASSKGQGRPQHF
NA,14,TRBJ1-2,TRBV13,NA,TGTGCCAGCAGCTTAGGCAAACAGAGCTATGGCTACACCTTC,CASSLGKQSYGYTF
NA,14,TRBJ1-1,TRBV20-1,TRBD1,TGCAGTGCTAGAGACCGCAGGGGGAAGGCTGAAGCTTTCTTT,CSARDRRGKAEAFF
NA,15,TRBJ2-2,TRBV7-9,NA,TGTGCCAGCAGCCCCCCGGGGGCCTACACCGGGGAGCTGTTTTTT,CASSPPGAYTGELFF
many,14,TRBJ2-1,TRBV24-1,NA,TGTGCCACCAGTGATTTCGGGGGCCACAATGAGCAGTTCTTC,CATSDFGGHNEQFF
many,12,TRBJ2-7,TRBV20-1,NA,TGCAGTGCTAGAGATAAATTCTACGAGCAGTACTTC,CSARDKFYEQYF
NA,14,TRBJ1-1,TRBV28,NA,TGTGCCAGCAGTTTACGGCCTCCCCACTGGGGAGCTTTCTTT,CASSLRPPHWGAFF
NA,11,TRBJ1-1,TRBV20-1,NA,TGCAGTGTCCGGCCGACGGGACTGTCTTTCTTT,CSVRPTGLSFF
few,16,TRBJ2-1,TRBV9,TRBD2,TGTGCCAGCAGCGACCCGACTAGCGGGGTACTCTTGGAGCAGTTCTTC,CASSDPTSGVLLEQFF
NA,16,TRBJ1-5,TRBV3-1,NA,TGTGCCAGCAGCCAAGAAATAGGGTCCGGCAATCAGCCCCAGCATTTT,CASSQEIGSGNQPQHF
few,15,TRBJ2-2,TRBV11-2,TRBD1,TGTGCCAGCACCCCCGGGACAGATTACACCGGGGAGCTGTTTTTT,CASTPGTDYTGELFF
many,15,TRBJ1-5,TRBV6-1,NA,TGTGCCAGCAGAAGTTCCAGGGTAAACAATCAGCCCCAGCATTTT,CASRSSRVNNQPQHF
NA,14,TRBJ2-7,TRBV6-5,NA,TGTGCCAGCAGTTACCGGGGACTTCGCTACGAGCAGTACTTC,CASSYRGLRYEQYF
many,13,TRBJ1-2,TRBV2,NA,TGTGCCAGCAGTGAGCAGGGGTACTATGGCTACACCTTC,CASSEQGYYGYTF
few,14,TRBJ1-2,TRBV10-3,NA,TGTGCCATCAGTGAATTCGGGCCTAACTATGGCTACACCTTC,CAISEFGPNYGYTF
few,12,TRBJ2-3,TRBV2,NA,TGTGCCAGCAACCGGGAGACAGATACGCAGTATTTT,CASNRETDTQYF
NA,14,TRBJ2-7,TRBV7-6,NA,TGTGCCAGCAGCGGGACCCCGGGAACCCACGAGCAGTACTTC,CASSGTPGTHEQYF
few,14,TRBJ2-5,TRBV5-1,TRBD1,TGCGCCAGCAGCCACCCAGGGGGCGCGGAGACCCAGTACTTC,CASSHPGGAETQYF
NA,15,TRBJ2-5,TRBV14,NA,TGTGCCAGCAGCCACCAGGACTGGGTACAAGAGACCCAGTACTTC,CASSHQDWVQETQYF
NA,14,TRBJ1-1,TRBV5-4,NA,TGTGCCAGCAGCTTGGGGGGGCGCTTGGTGCAAGCTTTCTTT,CASSLGGRLVQAFF
NA,15,TRBJ2-2,TRBV9,TRBD1,TGTGCCAGCAGCGTAGCCCTCCAGGGGGCCGGGGAGCTGTTTTTT,CASSVALQGAGELFF
NA,16,TRBJ2-6,TRBV5-1,NA,TGCGCCAGCAGCTTGATCGAAAGGCCAGGGGCCAACGTCCTGACTTTC,CASSLIERPGANVLTF
few,14,TRBJ2-7,TRBV5-1,NA,TGCGCCAGCAGCTCGGGGACCGCCAACCGGGAGCAGTACTTC,CASSSGTANREQYF
NA,13,TRBJ2-7,TRBV7-9,NA,TGTGCCAGCTGGGGCGCCGGGCAGGACGAGCAGTACTTC,CASWGAGQDEQYF
NA,15,TRBJ2-1,TRBV12-3/TRBV12-4,NA,TGTGCCAGCACCCGCAGTGGGATTAGCGGAAATGAGCAGTTCTTC,CASTRSGISGNEQFF
NA,15,TRBJ2-5,TRBV24-1,NA,TGTGCCACCAGTGATACCGGGGACCGTGGGGAGACCCTGTACTTC,CATSDTGDRGETLYF
NA,13,TRBJ1-1,TRBV28,TRBD1,TGTGCCAGCAGGTTGGACAGGGTGGCTGAAGCTTTCTTT,CASRLDRVAEAFF
NA,15,TRBJ2-7,TRBV7-9,NA,TGTGCCAGCAGCTTAGAAGGGGAGGTGAGAAACGAGCAGTACTTC,CASSLEGEVRNEQYF
NA,16,TRBJ2-3,TRBV7-9,NA,TGTGCCAGCAGCTTATTGTGGGGGGGCCGCGCAGATACGCAGTATTTT,CASSLLWGGRADTQYF
few,13,TRBJ1-2,TRBV5-4,NA,TGTGCCAGCAGCTTAGCGGGGGTGGCTGGCTACACCTTC,CASSLAGVAGYTF
many,15,TRBJ2-6,TRBV7-8,NA,TGTGCCAGCAGCTTAGGCGTAGCTGGGGCCAACGTCCTGACTTTC,CASSLGVAGANVLTF
NA,15,TRBJ2-1,TRBV5-1,NA,TGCGCCAGCAGCTTGGAAGGAGTCCTCATCAATGAGCAGTTCTTC,CASSLEGVLINEQFF
NA,16,TRBJ2-1,TRBV20-1,TRBD2,TGCAGTGCTAGCCGGGGCGGGGGGAGCTCCTACAATGAGCAGTTCTTC,CSASRGGGSSYNEQFF
many,16,TRBJ2-3,TRBV5-1,NA,TGCGCCAGCAGCTTGGCCGGCGGCGGGATGGGTGATACGCAGTATTTT,CASSLAGGGMGDTQYF
NA,15,TRBJ2-3,TRBV28,NA,TGTGCCAGCAGTTTGGATAGCGCCTACACAGATACGCAGTATTTT,CASSLDSAYTDTQYF